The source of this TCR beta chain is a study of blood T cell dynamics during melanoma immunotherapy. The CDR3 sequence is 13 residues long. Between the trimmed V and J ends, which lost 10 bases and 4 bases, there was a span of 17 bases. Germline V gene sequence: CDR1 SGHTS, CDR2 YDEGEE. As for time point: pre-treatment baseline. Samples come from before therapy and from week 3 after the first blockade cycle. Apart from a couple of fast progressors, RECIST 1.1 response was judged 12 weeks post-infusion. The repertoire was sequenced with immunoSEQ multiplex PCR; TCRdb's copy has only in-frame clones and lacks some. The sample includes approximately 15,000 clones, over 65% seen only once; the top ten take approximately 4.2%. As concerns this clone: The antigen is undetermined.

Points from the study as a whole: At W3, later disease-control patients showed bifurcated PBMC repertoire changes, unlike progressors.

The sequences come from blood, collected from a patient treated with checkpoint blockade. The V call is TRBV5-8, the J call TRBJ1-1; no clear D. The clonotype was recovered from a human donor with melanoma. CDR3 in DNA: TGTGCCTCGGGAGGGCGGGTTGTCACTGAAGCTTTCTTT. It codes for CASGGRVVTEAFF.